Shown below are 4 T cell receptor beta chains from a single sample sequenced in a study of blood T cell repertoires in COVID-19. The repertoire was sequenced with immunoSEQ multiplex PCR; TCRdb's copy has only in-frame clones and lacks some. The top ten clones hold 8% to 10% of a sample with just over 70,000 clones, around nine tenths of them seen once. Sequencing used peripheral blood. Receptors were obtained from a human donor in a cohort sampled during active COVID-19.

Only a few counts were recorded for this clone. This chain connects TRBV11-2 to TRBJ1-1; 9 nucleotides align to TRBD1. V lost 5 bases and J lost 5; bases outside the gene matches: 18. This CDR3 is 18 amino acids long. CDR1 and CDR2 from the germline V gene are SGHAT and FQNNGV. Here the CDR3 DNA reads TGTGCCAGCAGCCGCCCTCCGGGACAGGGAAGCCCGGGGACTGAAGCTTTCTTT. It is translated as CASSRPPGQGSPGTEAFF.

The chain uses TRBV11-2 and TRBJ2-7; 11 positions agree with TRBD1. V lost 1 base, J lost 2 bases, and 4 bases stayed unmatched. The CDR3 contains 16 residues. Germline V gives CDR1 SGHAT, CDR2 FQNNGV. The CDR3 bases are TGTGCCAGCAGCTTAGTACGGACAGGGGGCCCCTACGAGCAGTACTTC. Translating gives CASSLVRTGGPYEQYF. Full variable domain (missing parts from reference TRBV11-2 and TRBJ2-7): EAGVAQSPRYKIIEKRQSVAFWCNPISGHATLYWYQQILGQGPKLLIQFQNNGVVDDSQLPKDRFSAERLKGVDSTLKIQPAKLEDSAVYLCASSLVRTGGPYEQYFGPGTRLTVT.

The count of this clone is one. This chain connects TRBV2 to TRBJ1-1, with 8 bases identical to TRBD1. CDR1 is SNHLY, CDR2 FYNNEI, per germline. This CDR3 comprises 15 residues. With V trimmed by 6 bases and J by 0 bases, 6 bases remained unmatched. The CDR3 sequence: CASSPTGDMNTEAFF. CDR3 sequence (DNA): TGTGCCAGCAGCCCGACAGGGGACATGAACACTGAAGCTTTCTTT.

The chain employs TRBV27 and TRBJ1-5; possible D gene TRBD1, 5 bases. The length of the CDR3 is 15 residues. Germline CDR1 and CDR2: MNHEY and SMNVEV (reference sequence). Trimming removed 0 bases from V and 3 bases from J, with 9 bases in between. CDR3: CASSLSSQANQPQHF. CDR3 DNA: TGTGCCAGCAGTTTATCATCACAGGCCAATCAGCCCCAGCATTTT.